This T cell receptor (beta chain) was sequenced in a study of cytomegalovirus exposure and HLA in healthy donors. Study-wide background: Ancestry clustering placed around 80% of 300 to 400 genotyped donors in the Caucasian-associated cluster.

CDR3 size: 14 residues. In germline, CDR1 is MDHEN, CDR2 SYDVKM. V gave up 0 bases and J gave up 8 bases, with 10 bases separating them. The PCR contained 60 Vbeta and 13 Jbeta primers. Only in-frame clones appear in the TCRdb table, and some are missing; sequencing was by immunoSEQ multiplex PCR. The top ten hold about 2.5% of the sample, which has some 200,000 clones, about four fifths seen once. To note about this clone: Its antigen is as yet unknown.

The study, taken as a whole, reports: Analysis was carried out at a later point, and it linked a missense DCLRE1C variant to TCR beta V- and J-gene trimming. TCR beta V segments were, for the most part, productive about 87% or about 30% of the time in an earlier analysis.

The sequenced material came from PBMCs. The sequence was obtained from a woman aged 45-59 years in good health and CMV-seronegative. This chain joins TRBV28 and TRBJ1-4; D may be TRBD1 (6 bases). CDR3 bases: TGTGCCAGCAGTTTATGGCAGGGGTACGAAAAACTGTTTTTT. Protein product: CASSLWQGYEKLFF.